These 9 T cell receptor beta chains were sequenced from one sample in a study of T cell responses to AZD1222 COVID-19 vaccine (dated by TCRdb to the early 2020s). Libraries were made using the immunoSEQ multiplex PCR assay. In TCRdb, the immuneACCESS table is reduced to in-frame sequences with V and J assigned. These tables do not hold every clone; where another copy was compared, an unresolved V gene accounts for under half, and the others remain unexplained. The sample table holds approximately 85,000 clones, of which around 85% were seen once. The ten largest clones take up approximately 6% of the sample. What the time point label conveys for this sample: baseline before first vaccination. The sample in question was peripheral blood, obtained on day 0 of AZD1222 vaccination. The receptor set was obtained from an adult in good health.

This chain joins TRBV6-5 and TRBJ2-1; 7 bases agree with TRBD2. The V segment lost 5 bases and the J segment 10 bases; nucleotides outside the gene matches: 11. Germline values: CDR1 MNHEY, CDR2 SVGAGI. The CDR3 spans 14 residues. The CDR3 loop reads CASSTGGRGSEQFF. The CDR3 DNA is TGTGCCAGCAGTACCGGGGGGAGGGGAAGCGAGCAGTTCTTC.

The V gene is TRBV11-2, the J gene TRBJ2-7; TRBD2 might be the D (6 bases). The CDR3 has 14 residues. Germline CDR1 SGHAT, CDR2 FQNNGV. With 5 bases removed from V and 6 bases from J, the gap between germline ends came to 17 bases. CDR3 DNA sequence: TGTGCCAGCAGCGATCGATCGACTAGTTCCGAGCAGTACTTC. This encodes CASSDRSTSSEQYF.

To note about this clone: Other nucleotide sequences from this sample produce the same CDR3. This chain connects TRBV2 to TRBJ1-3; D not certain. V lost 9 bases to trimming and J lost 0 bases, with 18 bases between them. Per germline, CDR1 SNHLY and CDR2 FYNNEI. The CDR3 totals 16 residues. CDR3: CASSQREQLSGNTIYF. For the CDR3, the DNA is TGTGCCAGTAGCCAAAGGGAACAGCTCTCTGGAAACACCATATATTTT. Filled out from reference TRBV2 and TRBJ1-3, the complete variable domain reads EPEVTQTPSHQVTQMGQEVILRCVPISNHLYFYWYRQILGQKVEFLVSFYNNEISEKSEIFDDQFSVERPDGSNFTLKIRSTKLEDSAMYFCASSQREQLSGNTIYFGEGSWLTVV.

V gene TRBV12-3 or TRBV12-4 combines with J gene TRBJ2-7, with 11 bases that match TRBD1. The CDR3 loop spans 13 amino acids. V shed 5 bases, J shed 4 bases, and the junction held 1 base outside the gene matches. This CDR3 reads CASSRDRGYEQYF. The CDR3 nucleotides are TGTGCCAGCAGTCGGGACAGGGGGTACGAGCAGTACTTC.

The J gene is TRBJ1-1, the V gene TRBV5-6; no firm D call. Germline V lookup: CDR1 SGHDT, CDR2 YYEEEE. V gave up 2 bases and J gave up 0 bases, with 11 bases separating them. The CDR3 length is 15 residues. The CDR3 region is CASSLLWGLNTEAFF. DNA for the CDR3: TGTGCCAGCAGCTTATTATGGGGTCTGAACACTGAAGCTTTCTTT.

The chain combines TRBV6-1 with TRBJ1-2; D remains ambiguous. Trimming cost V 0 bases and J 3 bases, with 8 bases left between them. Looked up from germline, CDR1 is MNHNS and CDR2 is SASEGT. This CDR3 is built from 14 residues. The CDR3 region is CASSEASGDYGYTF. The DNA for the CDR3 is TGTGCCAGCAGTGAAGCATCGGGAGACTATGGCTACACCTTC.

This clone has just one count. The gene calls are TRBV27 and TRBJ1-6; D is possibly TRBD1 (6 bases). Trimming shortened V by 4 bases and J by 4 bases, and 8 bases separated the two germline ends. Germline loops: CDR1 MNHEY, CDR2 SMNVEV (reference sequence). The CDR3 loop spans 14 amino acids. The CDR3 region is CASSSRGYNSPLHF. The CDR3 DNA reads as TGTGCCAGCAGTTCCAGGGGTTATAATTCACCCCTCCACTTT.

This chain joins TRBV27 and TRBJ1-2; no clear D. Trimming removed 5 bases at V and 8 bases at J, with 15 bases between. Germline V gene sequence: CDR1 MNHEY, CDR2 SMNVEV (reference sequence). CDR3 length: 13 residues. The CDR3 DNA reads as TGTGCCAGCAGTCCGACACCGCGAGGGGGCTACACCTTC. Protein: CASSPTPRGGYTF.

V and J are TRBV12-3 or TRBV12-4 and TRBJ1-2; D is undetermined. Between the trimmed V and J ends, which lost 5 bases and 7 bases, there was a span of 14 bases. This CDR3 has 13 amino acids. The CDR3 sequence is CASSRGGEGGYTF. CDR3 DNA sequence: TGTGCCAGCAGTCGAGGTGGGGAGGGTGGCTACACCTTC.